The clone carrying this T cell receptor beta chain appeared many times. Its antigen is not identified. The data derive from a study of neurological immune-mediated disorders. Study-wide points: When repertoires were grouped phylogenetically, those of 18 of 34 multiple sclerosis patients fell into one related-CDR3 cluster, a possible signature.

5'RACE generated cDNA with 10-nucleotide random UMIs. TCRdb reprocessed the 5' RACE reads with MiXCR, giving one entry per CDR3 protein. This sample carries under 25,000 distinct CDR3 sequences, more than 2% of them seen once, and the ten largest clones take 5.5%. There are 15 residues in the CDR3. Germline V gene data show CDR1 as SGHTA and CDR2 as FQGTGA. The ends were cut back, 0 bases at V and 4 bases at J, with 7 bases in the middle. The chain recombines TRBV7-3 with TRBJ2-6; D unclear. The clonotype was recovered from a woman aged 18-29 years with multiple sclerosis. The sequencing sample was made of PBMCs. CDR3 residues: CASSLTLNGANVLTF. In DNA form, the CDR3 reads TGTGCCAGCAGCTTAACTTTGAACGGGGCCAACGTCCTGACTTTC.